These 10 T cell receptor beta chains share one sample of origin, sequenced in a study of T cell responses to AZD1222 COVID-19 vaccine. Profiled with immunoSEQ multiplex PCR; TCRdb holds only in-frame clones, not every one. This sample has around 80,000 clones, with 90% found just once. The sample here was peripheral blood, taken on day 0 of AZD1222 vaccination. All receptors derive from an adult in good health.

In DNA form, the CDR3 reads TGTGCCAGCAGCCAAGATCAGTACGGACCTAACTATGGCTACACCTTC. It is translated as CASSQDQYGPNYGYTF. The chain has TRBV3-1 (or the pseudogene TRBV3-2) and TRBJ1-2; D not certain. Germline CDR1 LGHDT, CDR2 YNNKEL (reference sequence). V was cut by 0 bases and J by 0 bases, with 11 bases left in between. This CDR3 contains 16 residues.

The chain combines TRBV5-1 with TRBJ2-3; D tentatively fits TRBD1 or TRBD2 (5 bases each). From germline, CDR1 is SGHRS and CDR2 YFSETQ. The CDR3 contains 18 residues. The V end lost 0 bases, the J end lost 0 bases, and 17 bases lay between the germline ends. CDR3 residues: CASSLESEGIPSTDTQYF. The CDR3 DNA reads as TGCGCCAGCAGCTTGGAGTCCGAGGGGATCCCTAGCACAGATACGCAGTATTTT.

The rearrangement uses TRBV10-3 and TRBJ2-3; 9 bases line up with TRBD2. The CDR3 runs 17 residues. V lost 4 bases and J lost 4; bases outside the gene matches: 12. From germline, CDR1 is ENHRY and CDR2 SYGVKD. The CDR3 sequence: CAISALLAGSVADTQYF. The CDR3 DNA reads as TGTGCCATCAGTGCTCTGCTAGCGGGGTCTGTCGCAGATACGCAGTATTTT.

This clone came up a few times. The genes are TRBV11-2 and TRBJ2-7, with D possibly TRBD1 on 5 matching bases. There are 13 residues in the CDR3. With 6 bases removed from V and 6 bases from J, the gap between germline ends came to 15 bases. Germline CDR1 and CDR2: SGHAT and FQNNGV. DNA of the CDR3: TGTGCCAGCAGTTTTACCGAAAGGGGCGAGCAGTACTTC. Residues: CASSFTERGEQYF.

The rearrangement links TRBV10-3 to TRBJ1-1, with unresolved D. The ends were cut back, 11 bases at V and 7 bases at J, with 11 bases in the middle. Germline CDR1 ENHRY, CDR2 SYGVKD. The CDR3 runs to 10 residues. In DNA, the CDR3 is TGTGCCGCCGCAACTATTGAAGCTTTCTTT. It codes for CAAATIEAFF.

The chain has TRBV4-1 and TRBJ1-1; TRBD1 matches at 12 bases. The CDR3 is 15 residues long. Germline V CDR1 and CDR2: MGHRA, YSYEKL. Trimming cost V 4 bases and J 7 bases; bases outside gene matches: 7. CDR3 nucleotide sequence: TGCGCCAGCAGCCCCGGGACAGGGGGCCGGAATGAAGCTTTCTTT. It yields the protein CASSPGTGGRNEAFF.

A remark on this clone: Germline and junction disagree at one end, which may indicate a read error. The V call is TRBV20-1, the J call TRBJ1-2, with unresolved D. The CDR3 covers 10 residues. Germline values: CDR1 DFQATT, CDR2 SNEGSKA (reference sequence). The CDR3 sequence: CSASTGLHAF. In DNA, the CDR3 is TGCAGTGCATCGACGGGCCTTCATGCCTTC.

V gene TRBV6-5 combines with J gene TRBJ1-1; maybe TRBD1 (5 bases). Trimming removed 6 bases at V and 1 base at J, with 15 bases between. In germline, CDR1 is MNHEY, CDR2 SVGAGI. This CDR3 contains 15 residues. The CDR3 protein is CASRTLGRANTEAFF. CDR3 bases: TGTGCCAGCAGAACCCTTGGCAGGGCGAACACTGAAGCTTTCTTT.

This clone was seen a single time. The rearrangement uses TRBV7-9 and TRBJ1-2; TRBD1 agrees at 9 bases. This CDR3 is 17 amino acids long. The junction had 14 bases not matched to a gene; V was cut back by 5 bases and J by 4 bases. CDR1 SEHNR and CDR2 FQNEAQ come from the germline V gene (reference sequence). CDR3 sequence reads: CASSPSRDRERVYGYTF. In nucleotides, the CDR3 is TGTGCCAGCAGCCCGTCCCGGGACAGGGAACGAGTCTATGGCTACACCTTC.

This clone has more than one count but fewer than ten. The chain employs TRBV19 and TRBJ1-5, with 10 bases that match TRBD1. Germline V gives CDR1 LNHDA, CDR2 SQIVND (reference sequence). The V segment lost 6 bases and the J segment 2 bases; nucleotides outside the gene matches: 10. CDR3 length: 17 residues. The CDR3 nucleotides are TGTGCCAGTAGAAGGACCCCCGGGACAGGGGGCAATCAGCCCCAGCATTTT. As protein: CASRRTPGTGGNQPQHF.